This entry features one T cell receptor beta chain sequence. Its antigen is undetermined. This record belongs to a study of cytomegalovirus exposure and HLA in healthy donors. General study results and limits: CMV serostatus was the sole immune exposure data available. A later analysis linked more than 15,000 TCR beta sequences to HLA alleles at 0.05 false discovery rate.

Primers for the PCR totalled 60 Vbeta and 13 Jbeta. Original processing notes: Later reanalysis found about 78 million unique TCR beta chains, roughly 9.9 million of them shared. Sequencing was performed with immunoSEQ multiplex PCR; in TCRdb, only in-frame clones are kept and a portion is missing. Clonal size and the V and J genes are those of that table, whereas D and trimming came from the DNA. The data show about 110,000 clones, roughly two thirds seen once. The source of this sequence is a female donor in good health and CMV-seronegative. Source material: PBMCs.

The DNA of the CDR3 is TGTGCCAGCAGTTACAACGGGGGAGACTATGGCTACACCTTC. Encoded protein: CASSYNGGDYGYTF. The gene calls are TRBV6-5 and TRBJ1-2; possible D gene TRBD1, 5 bases. This CDR3 has 14 residues. V lost 2 bases, J lost 3 bases, and 10 bases lay in between. From germline, CDR1 is MNHEY and CDR2 SVGAGI.